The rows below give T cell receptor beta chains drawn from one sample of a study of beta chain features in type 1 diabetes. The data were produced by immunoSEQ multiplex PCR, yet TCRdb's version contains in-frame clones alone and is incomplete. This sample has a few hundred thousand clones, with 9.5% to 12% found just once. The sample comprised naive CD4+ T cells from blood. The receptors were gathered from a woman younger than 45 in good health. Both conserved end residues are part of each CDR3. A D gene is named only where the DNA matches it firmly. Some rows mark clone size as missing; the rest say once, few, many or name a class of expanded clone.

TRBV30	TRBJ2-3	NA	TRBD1	TGTGCCTGGAGTGACCGGGACAGGGGGGTCACAGATACGCAGTATTTT	CAWSDRDRGVTDTQYF
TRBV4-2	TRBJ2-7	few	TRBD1	TGTGCCAGCAGCCTTGGTCCGGGACAGGTAACCTACGAGCAGTACTTC	CASSLGPGQVTYEQYF
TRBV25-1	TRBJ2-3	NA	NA	TGTGCCAGCAGTGAATATCTGGGGGGAGGCCACACAGATACGCAGTATTTT	CASSEYLGGGHTDTQYF
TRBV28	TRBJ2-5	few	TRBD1	TGTGCCAGCAGCGGGGACAGCCTCGAAGAGACCCAGTACTTC	CASSGDSLEETQYF
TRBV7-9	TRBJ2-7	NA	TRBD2	TGTGCCAGCAGCTCTGCGGGAGTCTACGAGCAGTACTTC	CASSSAGVYEQYF
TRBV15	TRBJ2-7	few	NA	TGTGCCACCAGCAGAGGGTTACTGAGCGAGCAGTACTTC	CATSRGLLSEQYF
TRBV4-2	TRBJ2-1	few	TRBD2	TGTGCCAGCAGCCACGATAGCGGGTACAATGAGCAGTTCTTC	CASSHDSGYNEQFF
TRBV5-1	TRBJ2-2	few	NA	TGCGCCAGCAGCTTAACAACGACCGGGGAGCTGTTTTTT	CASSLTTTGELFF
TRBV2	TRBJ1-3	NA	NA	TGTGCCAGCAGTGCTCAGGGGAACTCTGGAAACACCATATATTTT	CASSAQGNSGNTIYF
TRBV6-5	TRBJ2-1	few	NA	TGTGCCAGCAGAGAGAGGGAGTCATACAATGAGCAGTTCTTC	CASRERESYNEQFF
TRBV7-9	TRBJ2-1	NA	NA	TGTGCCAGCAGCCCAGGGTACGCGACCTACAATGAGCAGTTCTTC	CASSPGYATYNEQFF
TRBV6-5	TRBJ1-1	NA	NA	TGTGCCAGCAGTTACCGTCCAGGGAACACTGAAGCTTTCTTT	CASSYRPGNTEAFF
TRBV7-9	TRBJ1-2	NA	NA	TGTGCCAGCAGCTCTCAGGGAATTGGAGTAGGCTACACCTTC	CASSSQGIGVGYTF
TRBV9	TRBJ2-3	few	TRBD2	TGTGCCAGCAGCGAGACTAGCGGGTCAGGGCCAGATACGCAGTATTTT	CASSETSGSGPDTQYF
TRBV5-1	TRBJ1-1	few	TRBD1	TGCGCCAGCAGCTTGGGATTTTTAGGGGGCAACCAAGTTGAAGCTTTCTTT	CASSLGFLGGNQVEAFF
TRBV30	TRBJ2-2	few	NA	TGTGCCTGGATGGCGGGCTCGAACACCGGGGAGCTGTTTTTT	CAWMAGSNTGELFF
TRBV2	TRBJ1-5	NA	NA	TGTGCCAGCAGTGGGGCAGGACATGGCAATCAGCCCCAGCATTTT	CASSGAGHGNQPQHF
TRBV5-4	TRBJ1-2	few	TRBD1	TGTGCCAGCAGCTTGGACAGGGGGGTGGGTGGCTACACCTTC	CASSLDRGVGGYTF
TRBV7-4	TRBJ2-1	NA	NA	TGTGCCAGCAGCTTAGATGTGAGGGTCCTGGAAGAGCAGTTCTTC	CASSLDVRVLEEQFF
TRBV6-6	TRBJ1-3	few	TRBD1	TGTGCCAGCAGTCCCGACAGGGCTGGAAACACCATATATTTT	CASSPDRAGNTIYF
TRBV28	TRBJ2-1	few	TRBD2	TGTGCCAGCAGGGCTAGCGGGATCAATGAGCAGTTCTTC	CASRASGINEQFF
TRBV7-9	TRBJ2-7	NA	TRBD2	TGTGCCAGCAGCTCCGGGACTAGCTCCTACGAGCAGTACTTC	CASSSGTSSYEQYF
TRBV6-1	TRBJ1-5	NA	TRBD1	TGTGCCAGCAGTGAAGGCCACGCGGCAGGGGGTCGGAATCAGCCCCAGCATTTT	CASSEGHAAGGRNQPQHF
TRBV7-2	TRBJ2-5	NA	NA	TGTGCCAGCAGCCCGGGATCTTGGTACCCACAAGAGACCCAGTACTTC	CASSPGSWYPQETQYF
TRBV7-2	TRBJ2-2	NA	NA	TGTGCCAGCACTCCAGGGGCCCAGGACACCGGGGAGCTGTTTTTT	CASTPGAQDTGELFF
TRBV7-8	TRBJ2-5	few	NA	TGTGCCAGCAGCTTAGCCGCGGCTAAGGTAGAGACCCAGTACTTC	CASSLAAAKVETQYF
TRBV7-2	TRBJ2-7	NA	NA	TGTGCCAGCAGCTATCGGGACACCACCTACGAGCAGTACTTC	CASSYRDTTYEQYF
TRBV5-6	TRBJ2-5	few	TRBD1	TGTGCCAGCAGCTACGGGACAGGGGGCCCGGAGACCCAGTACTTC	CASSYGTGGPETQYF
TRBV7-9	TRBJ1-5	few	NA	TGTGCCAGCAGCTTAGGCGTGTCAAGTCAGCCCCAGCATTTT	CASSLGVSSQPQHF
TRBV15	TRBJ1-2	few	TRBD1	TGTGCCACCAGCTGGGGGACAGGGACTAACTATGGCTACACCTTC	CATSWGTGTNYGYTF
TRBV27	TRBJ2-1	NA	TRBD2	TGTGCCAGCATCGGCAGGACTAGCCCCAATGAGCAGTTCTTC	CASIGRTSPNEQFF
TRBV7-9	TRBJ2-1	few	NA	TGTGCCAGCAGCTTAGTTAGCGGATACAATGAGCAGTTCTTC	CASSLVSGYNEQFF
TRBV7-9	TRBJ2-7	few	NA	TGTGCCAGCAGCTTACCCGCTCACATTGGGAGGACCTCCTACGAGCAGTACTTC	CASSLPAHIGRTSYEQYF